These T cell receptor beta chains were read from a single sample in a study of T cells after yellow fever vaccination. One entry per CDR3 protein, called by TCRdb with MiXCR from the 5' RACE reads. This repertoire shows 80,000 to 100,000 distinct CDR3 sequences, about 8.8% found once; its top ten account for 16%. This specimen was CD8+ T cells not binding an NS4B(214-222) dextramer, sorted from PBMCs, taken more than 13 days after the first yellow fever vaccination. These receptors originate from a man aged 18 to 29 who received the YFV17D yellow fever vaccine. Both conserved end residues are part of each CDR3. A D gene is named only where the DNA matches it firmly. Some rows have no size entry. The others give once, few or many, or a class for an expanded clone.

cdr3_nt cdr3_aa d_call j_call clone_size v_call
TGTGCCAGCTGCTCTCTTGCGGGGACTAGCGGGGGGTGGAACATTCAGTACTTC CASCSLAGTSGGWNIQYF TRBD2 TRBJ2-4 . TRBV2
TGTGCCAGCAGTAGACCAGGGGAAACTAACTATGGCTACACCTTC CASSRPGETNYGYTF . TRBJ1-2 . TRBV6-1
TGTGCCAGCAGCCCGGGACAGCTAGTCGTAGAGACCCAGTACTTC CASSPGQLVVETQYF TRBD1 TRBJ2-5 few TRBV9
TGCAGTGCGACGGACGGCAGCTCCTACAATGAGCAGTTCTTC CSATDGSSYNEQFF . TRBJ2-1 . TRBV20-1
TGTGCCAGCAGTCCCACAGGGGGCTATGAAAAACTGTTTTTT CASSPTGGYEKLFF TRBD1 TRBJ1-4 . TRBV27
TGTGCCAGCAGCTTAGGTTGGATGGACAGCCTCTACGAGCAGTACTTC CASSLGWMDSLYEQYF . TRBJ2-7 few TRBV11-2
TGTGCCAGCTCCCTAAGGACAGGCTTGGGGACAGATACGCAGTATTTT CASSLRTGLGTDTQYF TRBD1 TRBJ2-3 . TRBV18
TGCGCCAGCAGCCAAGCCGGACAGACACTTACAGATACGCAGTATTTT CASSQAGQTLTDTQYF . TRBJ2-3 few TRBV4-3
TGTGCCAGCAGCTACGAGTGGGCGATGGACAGATCCTACGAGCAGTACTTC CASSYEWAMDRSYEQYF . TRBJ2-7 few TRBV5-8
TGTGCCAGCAGTTTCGCCGGGGAGCTGTTTTTT CASSFAGELFF . TRBJ2-2 many TRBV12-3/TRBV12-4
TGCGCCAGCAGTGACAGGGGGCACGGGGAGCTGTTTTTT CASSDRGHGELFF TRBD1 TRBJ2-2 . TRBV10-2
TGCAGCGTTGAGAGTACAGGGGTCTATGGCTACACCTTC CSVESTGVYGYTF TRBD1 TRBJ1-2 few TRBV29-1
TGTGCCAGCAGCCGGACAGGGGAAGAGACCCAGTACTTC CASSRTGEETQYF TRBD1 TRBJ2-5 . TRBV7-2
TGCAGTGCTCAAGGGGGGACGAACACCGGGGAGCTGTTTTTT CSAQGGTNTGELFF . TRBJ2-2 . TRBV20-1
TGTGCCAGCAGCTTTAGCGGGGGGGCCTGGGAGACCCAGTACTTC CASSFSGGAWETQYF TRBD2 TRBJ2-5 few TRBV7-2
TGTGCCAGCAGGCTCGGACAGAGACAAGAGACCCAGTACTTC CASRLGQRQETQYF . TRBJ2-5 once TRBV6-2/TRBV6-3
TGTGCCAGCAGCCTAATAGATAGCCAAGTAAACTTC CASSLIDSQVNF . TRBJ2-7 . TRBV7-9
TGTGCCAGCACCCCTACCCCGGGACGCAGCATTTATGGCTACACCTTC CASTPTPGRSIYGYTF . TRBJ1-2 . TRBV5-5
TGTGCCAGCAGTCTACAGACTAGCGCACAGTTCTTC CASSLQTSAQFF TRBD2 TRBJ2-1 . TRBV25-1
TGTGCCAGCAGTTTAAGGGCGGAAGAGACCCAGTACTTC CASSLRAEETQYF . TRBJ2-5 few TRBV12-3/TRBV12-4
TGTGCCAGCAGCCTGGGAAATGAGCAGTTCTTC CASSLGNEQFF . TRBJ2-1 medium-sized TRBV12-3/TRBV12-4
TGTGCCAGCAGCAAATTCCGGGGCTACACTGAAGCTTTCTTT CASSKFRGYTEAFF . TRBJ1-1 . TRBV21-1
TGTGCCAGCAGTTTAGATGGGGGAACTGAGCAGTTCTTC CASSLDGGTEQFF . TRBJ2-1 . TRBV12-3/TRBV12-4
TGCAGCGTTCAGGGTTCCGGGGAGCTGTTTTTT CSVQGSGELFF . TRBJ2-2 many TRBV29-1
TGTGCCAGCAGCCAATCGTTGCGGGGGGGCACAGATACGCAGTATTTT CASSQSLRGGTDTQYF TRBD2 TRBJ2-3 few TRBV16
TGTGCCAGCAGCTTCTTACTGACGGAGACCCAGTACTTC CASSFLLTETQYF . TRBJ2-5 . TRBV7-2
TGTGCCAGCAGTTACTCAAAGGGGAGCAATCAGCCCCAGCATTTT CASSYSKGSNQPQHF . TRBJ1-5 few TRBV6-5
TGTGCCAGCAGCCCCGGGACTAGCGGGGTTACAGATACGCAGTATTTT CASSPGTSGVTDTQYF TRBD2 TRBJ2-3 . TRBV7-2
TGTGCCAGCAGCTTAAAGAGGTCGGGACTAGGCCAGGGGGAGCAGTTCTTC CASSLKRSGLGQGEQFF TRBD2 TRBJ2-1 few TRBV7-9
TGTGCCAGCAGCTTAGTGGGCTCTCCCTTGAATGAGCAGTTCTTC CASSLVGSPLNEQFF . TRBJ2-1 . TRBV11-2
TGTGCCTGGTGCCCTTATAACACTGAAGCTTTCTTT CAWCPYNTEAFF . TRBJ1-1 . TRBV30
TGTGCCAGCAGTTTCAAAGCGGGGGAGCGGGAAGATACGCAGTATTTT CASSFKAGEREDTQYF TRBD2 TRBJ2-3 few TRBV6-5
TGTGCCAGCTCACCGCCGGAGGGACAGGGTACCTACGAGCAGTACTTC CASSPPEGQGTYEQYF TRBD1 TRBJ2-7 . TRBV18
TGTGCCAGCAGCCCAACGGACCTCTCTGGAAACACCATATATTTT CASSPTDLSGNTIYF . TRBJ1-3 few TRBV7-9
TGCAGTGCTAGAGATCACGAGGAATTCGACGATAATTCACCCCTCCACTTT CSARDHEEFDDNSPLHF . TRBJ1-6 . TRBV20-1
TGCGCCAGCAGCCCGGTGGAGAGCTCTGGAAACACCATATATTTT CASSPVESSGNTIYF . TRBJ1-3 few TRBV5-1
TGTGCCAGCAGTTATCATAATTCACCCCTCCACTTT CASSYHNSPLHF . TRBJ1-6 few TRBV6-5
TGTGCCAGCAGCTTAGGGCGAGTCAACACCGGGGAGCTGTTTTTT CASSLGRVNTGELFF . TRBJ2-2 . TRBV7-7
TGTGCCAGCAGTCTCCTCGTTGCGGGGGCCTACACCGGGGAGCTGTTTTTT CASSLLVAGAYTGELFF . TRBJ2-2 few TRBV6-5
TGTGCCAGCAGCAGACGCGCCGGGACGGAGGGAGCCAAAAACATTCAGTACTTC CASSRRAGTEGAKNIQYF . TRBJ2-4 few TRBV9
TGTGCCAGCAGTGATGGAGAAATTCGGGACAGGGTTGTTTGGGGGGACTCTCAGCCCCAGCATTTT CASSDGEIRDRVVWGDSQPQHF TRBD1 TRBJ1-5 many TRBV6-1
TGTGCCAGCAGCTTTCCTAGCCATGCAAGCACAGATACGCAGTATTTT CASSFPSHASTDTQYF . TRBJ2-3 . TRBV7-2
TGTGCCAGCAGTTCGACTCTGGACAGGGACTATGGCTACACCTTC CASSSTLDRDYGYTF TRBD1 TRBJ1-2 few TRBV6-5
TGCAGCGTTGATTGGAGGGGACAGGGTGCCGGGGAGCTGTTTTTT CSVDWRGQGAGELFF TRBD1 TRBJ2-2 many TRBV29-1
TGCGCCAGCAGCCAATTCCTGGGATCTGGAAACACCATATATTTT CASSQFLGSGNTIYF . TRBJ1-3 few TRBV4-3